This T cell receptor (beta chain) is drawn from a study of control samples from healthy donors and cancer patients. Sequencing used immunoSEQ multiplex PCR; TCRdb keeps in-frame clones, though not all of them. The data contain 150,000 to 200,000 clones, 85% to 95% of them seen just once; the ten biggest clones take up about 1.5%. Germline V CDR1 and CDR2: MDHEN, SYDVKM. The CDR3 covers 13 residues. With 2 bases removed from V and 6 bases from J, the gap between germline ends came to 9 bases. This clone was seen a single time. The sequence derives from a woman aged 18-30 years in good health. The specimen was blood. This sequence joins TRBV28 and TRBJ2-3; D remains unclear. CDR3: CASSLSRADTQYF. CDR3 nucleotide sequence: TGTGCCAGCAGTTTAAGCCGGGCGGATACGCAGTATTTT.